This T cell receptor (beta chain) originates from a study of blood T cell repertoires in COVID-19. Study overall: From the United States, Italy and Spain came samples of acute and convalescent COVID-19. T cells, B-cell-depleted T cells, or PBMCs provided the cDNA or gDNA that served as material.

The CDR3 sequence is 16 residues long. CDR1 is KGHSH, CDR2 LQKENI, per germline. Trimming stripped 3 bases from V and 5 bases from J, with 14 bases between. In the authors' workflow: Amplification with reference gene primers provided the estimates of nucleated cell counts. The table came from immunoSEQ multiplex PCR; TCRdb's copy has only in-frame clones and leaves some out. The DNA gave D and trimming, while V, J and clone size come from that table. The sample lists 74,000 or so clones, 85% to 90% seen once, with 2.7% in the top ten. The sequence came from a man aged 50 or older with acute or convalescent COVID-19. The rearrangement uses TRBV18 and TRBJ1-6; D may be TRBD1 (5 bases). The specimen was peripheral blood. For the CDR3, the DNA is TGTGCCAGCTCACCTTCCCGACAGTTTAATAATTCACCCCTCCACTTT. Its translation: CASSPSRQFNNSPLHF.